The 20 T cell receptor beta chains in this list originate from one sample, sequenced in a study of regulatory T cells in long-lasting Graves disease. Libraries of TCR beta came from iRepertoire HTBI primers plus Arm-PCR of CDR3 regions. One entry per CDR3 protein results from TCRdb running MiXCR on the multiplex PCR reads. Here the sample spans some 340,000 distinct CDR3 sequences, approximately 23% being singletons. Stated time point: persistent/refractory GD, antithyroid drugs over 5 years with positive TRAb. From PBMCs, RNA was extracted and then used to make the TCR library. The sequences come from peripheral blood mononuclear cells (PBMCs), collected when the disease was refractory, from a patient treated with antithyroid drugs. The receptors stem from a woman aged 40 to 55 with Graves disease.

This clonotype was counted at least ten times. This sequence joins TRBV12-3 or TRBV12-4 and TRBJ2-7, with 12 bases lining up with TRBD2. The CDR3 runs 16 residues. V shed 5 bases, J shed 4 bases, and the junction held 9 bases outside the gene matches. Here the CDR3 DNA reads TGTGCCAGCAGTCCCCCCCTAGCGGGAGGGAGGTACGAGCAGTACTTC. Encoded protein: CASSPPLAGGRYEQYF.

Notes on this clonotype: The limits of the CDR3 on the DNA are not certain, so only TCRdb's listed CDR3 is given. The CDR3 sequence: CASSSSDGPSDGYTF. This chain links TRBV12-3 or TRBV12-4 with TRBJ1-2. 15 amino acids form the CDR3, both terminal residues included.

This clonotype was counted many times. CDR3 residues: CASSPGKGNQPQHF. The CDR3 DNA reads TGTGCCAGCAGCCCTGGAAAAGGCAATCAGCCCCAGCATTTT. The rearrangement joins TRBV3-1 to TRBJ1-5; D call uncertain. Germline V gene data show CDR1 as LGHDT and CDR2 as YNNKEL (reference sequence). V was cut by 4 bases and J by 2 bases, with 9 bases left in between. The CDR3 extends over 14 amino acids.

This clonotype was recorded a few times. The genes are TRBV2 and TRBJ2-3, with a weak D call TRBD1 (6 bases). Germline V gives CDR1 SNHLY, CDR2 FYNNEI. The ends were cut back, 6 bases at V and 6 bases at J, with 19 bases in the middle. CDR3 length: 15 amino acids. The CDR3: CASRPKGPTGDTQYF. CDR3 DNA sequence: TGTGCCAGCAGGCCAAAGGGGCCAACAGGGGATACGCAGTATTTT.

In this sample, this clonotype turned up a few times. The V gene is TRBV20-1, the J gene TRBJ2-2; tentatively, D is TRBD1 or TRBD2 (5 bases each). Per germline, CDR1 DFQATT and CDR2 SNEGSKA (reference sequence). V was cut by 6 bases and J by 0 bases, with 14 bases left in between. CDR3 size: 15 residues. DNA for the CDR3: TGCAGTGCCGCGGCCGGGGCAACGAACACCGGGGAGCTGTTTTTT. Amino acid sequence: CSAAAGATNTGELFF.

This clonotype occurred a few times. The V gene is TRBV5-1, the J gene TRBJ2-2, with TRBD2 matching over 9 bases. This CDR3 is 16 amino acids long. V was pared by 2 bases and J by 5 bases, with 7 bases of the junction left unmatched. Germline-derived CDR1 and CDR2 are SGHRS and YFSETQ. DNA of the CDR3: TGCGCCAGCAGCTTACCGGCGGGAGGGCTGACCGGGGAGCTGTTTTTT. Amino acids: CASSLPAGGLTGELFF. Drawing the rest from reference TRBV5-1 and TRBJ2-2, the complete variable domain is KAGVTQTPRYLIKTRGQQVTLSCSPISGHRSVSWYQQTPGQGLQFLFEYFSETQRNKGNFPGRFSGRQFSNSRSEMNVSTLELGDSALYLCASSLPAGGLTGELFFGEGSRLTVL.

The chain couples TRBV20-1 to TRBJ1-6; D unclear. The CDR3 loop spans 16 amino acids. CDR1 and CDR2 (germline): DFQATT, SNEGSKA (reference sequence). V was trimmed by 4 bases and J by 0 bases, leaving 13 bases between them. The CDR3 reads CSAMDVFSSYNSPLHF. The CDR3, as DNA: TGCAGTGCTATGGACGTTTTCAGCTCCTATAATTCACCCCTCCACTTT.

CDR3: CASSWGWDGSYEQYF. The CDR3 bases are TGTGCCAGCAGCTGGGGTTGGGACGGCTCCTACGAGCAGTACTTC. The chain couples TRBV5-5 to TRBJ2-7; either TRBD1 or TRBD2 may supply D (5 bases each). The germline gives CDR1 SGHKS, CDR2 YYEKEE (reference sequence). The CDR3 is 15 residues long. The V end lost 3 bases, the J end lost 0 bases, and 13 bases lay between the germline ends. Drawing the rest from reference TRBV5-5 and TRBJ2-7, the complete variable domain is DAGVTQSPTHLIKTRGQQVTLRCSPISGHKSVSWYQQVLGQGPQFIFQYYEKEERGRGNFPDRFSARQFPNYSSELNVNALLLGDSALYLCASSWGWDGSYEQYFGPGTRLTVT.

The table lists this clonotype with many counts. V and J are TRBV29-1 and TRBJ2-2, with 11 positions matching TRBD2. Germline V gene lookup returns CDR1 SQVTM and CDR2 ANQGSEA. The V segment lost 6 bases and the J segment 0 bases; nucleotides outside the gene matches: 6. CDR3 size: 16 residues. The DNA for the CDR3 is TGCAGCGTCGGGGGGACTAGCGGTACGAACACCGGGGAGCTGTTTTTT. Translation: CSVGGTSGTNTGELFF.

This clonotype was seen repeatedly, ten times or more. V is TRBV6-5 and J is TRBJ1-2, with 8 bases identical to TRBD1. This CDR3 is built from 14 residues. The germline V gene encodes CDR1 MNHEY and CDR2 SVGAGI. V dropped 2 bases and J dropped 6; count of bases not matched to a gene: 5. The CDR3 reads CASSYHPTGDGYTF. The CDR3 DNA reads as TGTGCCAGCAGTTACCACCCGACAGGGGATGGCTACACCTTC.

The chain recombines TRBV6-4 with TRBJ2-6, with TRBD1 matching over 7 bases. The junction had 3 bases not matched to a gene; V was cut back by 6 bases and J by 4 bases. CDR1 MRHNA and CDR2 SNTAGT come from the germline V gene. The CDR3 sequence is 14 residues long. CDR3 sequence reads: CASSTGAGANVLTF. The CDR3 bases are TGTGCCAGCAGCACAGGGGCCGGGGCCAACGTCCTGACTTTC.

This clonotype was counted at least ten times. V and J are TRBV20-1 and TRBJ2-6, with D uncertain. V shed 6 bases and J shed 2 bases, with 11 bases lying between them. The CDR3 is 14 residues long. Germline V gene sequence: CDR1 DFQATT, CDR2 SNEGSKA (reference sequence). The DNA for the CDR3 is TGCAGTGCCTTGCGAGGAACTGGGGCCAACGTCCTGACTTTC. This encodes CSALRGTGANVLTF.

This clonotype has only a few counts. The chain couples TRBV6-5 to TRBJ1-1, with 10 bases matching TRBD1. Germline V gene sequence: CDR1 MNHEY, CDR2 SVGAGI. J lost 5 bases, V lost 2 bases, and 5 bases had no gene match. The length of the CDR3 is 15 residues. The CDR3 loop is CASSYMGQGRTEAFF. The CDR3 DNA sequence: TGTGCCAGCAGTTACATGGGACAGGGGAGGACTGAAGCTTTCTTT.

V gene TRBV20-1 combines with J gene TRBJ2-5; D is perhaps TRBD2 (6 bases). The germline CDR1 and CDR2 sequences are DFQATT and SNEGSKA (reference sequence). V dropped 4 bases and J dropped 4 bases, with 19 bases sitting between them. This CDR3 spans 15 amino acids. The CDR3 DNA reads as TGCAGTGCTACCGGTCCCCGCGGGATCCCAGAGACCCAGTACTTC. Translation gives CSATGPRGIPETQYF.

This clonotype was counted between two and nine times. The chain joins TRBV13 to TRBJ2-1; D is perhaps TRBD1 (5 bases). Trimming removed 3 bases at V and 4 bases at J, with 10 bases between. This CDR3 is 14 amino acids long. CDR1 is PRHDT, CDR2 FYEKMQ, per germline (reference sequence). The CDR3 sequence is CASSFGREYNEQFF. Written as DNA, the CDR3 is TGTGCCAGCAGCTTCGGCAGGGAATACAATGAGCAGTTCTTC.

The chain links TRBV10-3 to TRBJ1-4; weak D call: TRBD1 (5 bases). The CDR3 has 13 residues. Germline V CDR1 and CDR2: ENHRY, SYGVKD. V lost 8 bases and J lost 2, with 9 bases in between. CDR3 DNA sequence: TGTGCCATCGGAGGGACGACTAATGAAAAACTGTTTTTT. Translating it yields CAIGGTTNEKLFF.

This clonotype was counted many times. The rearrangement links TRBV27 to TRBJ1-5; D is perhaps TRBD1 (5 bases). CDR3 length equals 13 residues. CDR1 and CDR2 from the germline V gene are MNHEY and SMNVEV (reference sequence). V was clipped by 4 bases and J by 6 bases, with 10 bases between them. The DNA of the CDR3 is TGTGCCAGCAGTTCCAGACAGTTTCAGCCCCAGCATTTT. This sequence encodes CASSSRQFQPQHF.

This clonotype was seen many times. The CDR3 nucleotides are TGTGCCAGCAGGTGGACAGCCGAGCAGTACTTC. It is translated as CASRWTAEQYF. J is TRBJ2-7 and V is TRBV2, with D possibly being TRBD1 (6 bases). In germline, CDR1 is SNHLY, CDR2 FYNNEI. This CDR3 has 11 amino acids. Trimming stripped 6 bases from V and 6 bases from J, with 9 bases between.

As to this clonotype: Given a much more abundant clone one base away, this may be a read error. The chain carries TRBV12-3 or TRBV12-4 and TRBJ2-7; 9 positions agree with TRBD2. Germline trimming cut 2 bases from V and 5 bases from J; bases unmatched to any gene: 13. This CDR3 comprises 17 residues. CDR3 in amino acids: CASSLFSGSCLSNEQYF. The CDR3 region has the DNA TGTGCCAGCAGTTTATTTAGCGGGAGCTGTTTATCCAACGAGCAGTACTTC.

The sample holds a few counts of this clonotype. The chain uses TRBV28 and TRBJ2-2, with a possible D match to TRBD1 (5 bases). Germline assignment: CDR1 MDHEN and CDR2 SYDVKM. V was clipped by 3 bases and J by 4 bases, with 9 bases between them. The CDR3 totals 14 residues. CDR3 sequence (DNA): TGTGCCAGCAGTTTTGCAGGGCCCACCGGGGAGCTGTTTTTT. This translates into CASSFAGPTGELFF.